This T cell receptor beta chain was retrieved from a study of metastatic and nonmetastatic thyroid tumors. Across the whole study: Peripheral blood and tumor or nodule samples from malignant and benign thyroid patients were compared. Study results and limitations: In blood and tumor, TCR beta diversity was reportedly significantly higher in malignant thyroid tumors than in benign nodules.

This clone was detected only a few times. Its target is not known. Trimming removed 4 bases at V and 5 bases at J, with 12 bases between. Germline assignment: CDR1 WSHSY and CDR2 SAAADI. This CDR3 is built from 15 residues. In the study's own analysis: The distant-metastasis classifier for papillary thyroid cancer was built from CDR3 differences across clinicopathological groups. MiXCR reprocessed the PCR reads for TCRdb. The V and J calls reflect TCRdb's pipeline rather than the authors' work. This sample has 30,000 to 35,000 clones, with about 20% found just once. Not a single patient had been given any form of treatment at any point before undergoing thyroid surgery.

The chain is built from TRBV10-2 and TRBJ1-6; no definite D call. The receptor was isolated from a female donor with papillary thyroid cancer or a benign thyroid nodule (not recorded which). Some clones in this sample may be carry-over from other donors' samples. Input material: blood. The DNA of the CDR3 is TGCGCCAGCAGTGTTGGCACTGGAGATAATTCACCCCTCCACTTT. Protein product: CASSVGTGDNSPLHF.